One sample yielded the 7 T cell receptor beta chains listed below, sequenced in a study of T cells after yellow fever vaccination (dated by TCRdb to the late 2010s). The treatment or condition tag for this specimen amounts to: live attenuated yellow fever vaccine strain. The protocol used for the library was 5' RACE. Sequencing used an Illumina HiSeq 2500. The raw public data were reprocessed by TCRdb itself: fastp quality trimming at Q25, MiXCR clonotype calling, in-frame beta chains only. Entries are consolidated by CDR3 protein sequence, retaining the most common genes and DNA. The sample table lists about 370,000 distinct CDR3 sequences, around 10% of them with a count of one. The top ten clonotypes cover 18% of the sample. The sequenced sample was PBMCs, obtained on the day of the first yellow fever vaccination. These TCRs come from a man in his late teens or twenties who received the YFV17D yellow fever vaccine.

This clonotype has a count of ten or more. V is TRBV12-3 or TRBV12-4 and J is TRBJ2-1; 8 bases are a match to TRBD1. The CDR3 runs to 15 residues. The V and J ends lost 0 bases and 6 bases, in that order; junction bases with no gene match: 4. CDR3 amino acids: CASSLASGGLNEQFF. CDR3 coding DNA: TGTGCCAGCAGTTTAGCGTCAGGGGGCCTCAATGAGCAGTTCTTC.

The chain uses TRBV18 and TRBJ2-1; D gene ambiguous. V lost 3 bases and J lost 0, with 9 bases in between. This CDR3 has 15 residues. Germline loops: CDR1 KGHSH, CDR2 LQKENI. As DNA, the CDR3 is TGTGCCAGCTCACCCCAGGCTCTCTCCTACAATGAGCAGTTCTTC. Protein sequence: CASSPQALSYNEQFF.

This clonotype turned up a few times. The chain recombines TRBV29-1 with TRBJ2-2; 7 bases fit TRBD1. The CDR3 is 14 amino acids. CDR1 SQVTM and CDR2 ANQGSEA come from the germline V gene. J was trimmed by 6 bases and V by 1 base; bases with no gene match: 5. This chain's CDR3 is CSVEGLTGSGELFF. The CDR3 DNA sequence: TGCAGCGTTGAAGGTTTGACAGGGTCCGGGGAGCTGTTTTTT.

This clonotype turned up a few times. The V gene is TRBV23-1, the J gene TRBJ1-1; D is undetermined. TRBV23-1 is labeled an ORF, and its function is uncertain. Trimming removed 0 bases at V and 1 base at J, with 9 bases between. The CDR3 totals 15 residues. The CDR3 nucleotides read TGCGCCAGCAGTCAATCGGAACCCGGGAACACTGAAGCTTTCTTT. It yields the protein CASSQSEPGNTEAFF.

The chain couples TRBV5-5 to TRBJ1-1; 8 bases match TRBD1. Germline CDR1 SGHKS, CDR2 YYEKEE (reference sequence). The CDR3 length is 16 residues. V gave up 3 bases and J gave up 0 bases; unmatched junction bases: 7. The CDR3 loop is CASSSRTGLMNTEAFF. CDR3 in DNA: TGTGCCAGCAGCTCACGGACAGGGTTAATGAACACTGAAGCTTTCTTT.

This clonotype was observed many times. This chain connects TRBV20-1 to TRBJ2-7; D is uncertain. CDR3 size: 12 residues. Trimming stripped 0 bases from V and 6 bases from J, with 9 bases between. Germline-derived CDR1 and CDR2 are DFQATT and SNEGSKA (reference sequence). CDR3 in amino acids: CSAREFFAEQYF. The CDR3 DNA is TGCAGTGCTAGAGAGTTCTTCGCCGAGCAGTACTTC.

DNA of the CDR3: TGTGCCAGCAGTGGGCCTCTGGTGAGCTCCTACAATGAGCAGTTCTTC. Its protein is CASSGPLVSSYNEQFF. The rearrangement uses TRBV6-2 or TRBV6-3 and TRBJ2-1; D unresolved. From germline, CDR1 is MNHEY and CDR2 SVGEGT. The CDR3 sequence is 16 residues long. V was pared by 5 bases and J by 0 bases, with 14 bases between.